The T cell receptor (beta chain) under discussion was sequenced for a study of early T cells in non-severe SARS-CoV-2 infection. This clonotype was counted many times. Individual cDNA molecules were tagged with unique molecular identifiers. TCRdb used MiXCR to reprocess the 5' RACE reads, holding one entry per CDR3 protein. The table has approximately 79,000 distinct CDR3 sequences, 9.5% to 15% seen once. The CDR3 contains 20 residues. V shed 4 bases and J shed 0 bases, with 22 bases lying between them. Per the germline V gene, CDR1 is MDHEN and CDR2 is SYDVKM. Sequencing used whole blood. V and J are TRBV28 and TRBJ1-6; maybe TRBD1 (5 bases). This receptor was obtained from an adult who was a healthcare worker with PCR-confirmed SARS-CoV-2 infection or an uninfected control (not recorded which). CDR3 in amino acids: CASSSYPRLQGISYNSPLHF. As DNA, the CDR3 is TGTGCCAGCAGTTCTTATCCGCGTCTCCAGGGAATCTCCTATAATTCACCCCTCCACTTT.